A selection of T cell receptor beta chains follows, all from one sample in a study of tumor-infiltrating lymphocytes in primary liver carcinoma. TCRdb used MiXCR to reprocess the multiplex PCR reads, holding one entry per CDR3 protein. The sample shows approximately 330,000 distinct CDR3 sequences, almost 65% of them seen only once. Sequencing was done on a sample of peripheral blood. The receptors derive from a middle-aged man with primary liver carcinoma and hepatitis B virus infection. Each CDR3 is given with its conserved first and last residue. The D gene is left open where the match is weak. Expanded clones are given a class, and other clones once, few, many or no size at all.

CASSEYPRTGSNLETQYF	TGTGCCAGCAGTGAATATCCAAGGACAGGGTCGAACTTAGAGACCCAGTACTTC	TRBD1	once	TRBV25-1	TRBJ2-5
CASSLRGAISYEQYF	TGTGCCAGCAGCTTAAGAGGAGCGATCTCCTACGAACAGTACTTC	-	once	TRBV7-9	TRBJ2-7
CASRNPGQPQDF	TGTGCCAGCAGAAACCCCGGTCAGCCCCAGGATTTC	-	-	TRBV6-5	TRBJ1-5
CASSTVREQFF	TGTGCCAGCAGCACAGTTCGTGAGCAGTTCTTC	-	many	TRBV11-2	TRBJ2-1
CASSLESNLLTEQFF	TGTGCCAGCAGCTTAGAGTCGAATCTACTGACGGAGCAATTCTTC	-	-	TRBV11-2	TRBJ2-1
CASSIGLLAVSYEQYF	TGTGCCAGTAGTATAGGGCTACTAGCAGTCTCCTACGAGCAGTACTTC	-	once	TRBV19	TRBJ2-7
CASSWGDSSYNSPLHF	TGTGCCAGCAGCTGGGGGGACAGCTCCTATAATTCACCCCTCCACTTT	TRBD1	-	TRBV5-6	TRBJ1-6
CVNRSSGGGETQYF	TGTGTCAACCGCTCATCGGGGGGAGGGGAGACCCAGTACTTC	TRBD2	-	TRBV11-2	TRBJ2-5
CASSQDVLAGVSNEQFF	TGTGCCAGCAGCCAAGATGTACTAGCGGGAGTATCGAATGAGCAGTTCTTC	TRBD2	many	TRBV14	TRBJ2-1
CASGSGGGLAGNEQFF	TGTGCTAGTGGTTCCGGGGGGGGACTCGCGGGGAATGAGCAGTTCTTC	TRBD2	-	TRBV12-5	TRBJ2-1
CTTADRDNYGYTF	TGTACCACGGCGGACAGGGATAACTATGGATACACCTTC	TRBD1	-	TRBV6-2/TRBV6-3	TRBJ1-2
CASGKGSTEAFF	TGTGCCAGCGGAAAGGGGAGCACTGAAGCTTTCTTT	-	-	TRBV7-8	TRBJ1-1
CSVDSGVGANVLTF	TGCAGCGTTGACTCAGGGGTCGGGGCCAACGTCCTGACTTTC	-	many	TRBV29-1	TRBJ2-6
CASSGTTGFGNEQFF	TGCGCCAGCAGTGGGACGACAGGGTTCGGCAATGAGCAGTTCTTC	TRBD1	-	TRBV10-1	TRBJ2-1
CAWRPRQGVPYEQYF	TGTGCCTGGAGGCCCCGGCAGGGGGTCCCCTACGAGCAGTACTTC	TRBD1	few	TRBV30	TRBJ2-7
CASSPGLGSVSEKFF	TGTGCCAGCTCCCCGGGACTAGGCTCCGTCAGTGAGAAGTTCTTC	TRBD2	-	TRBV11-1	TRBJ2-1
CASIPYGAANTGELFF	TGTGCCAGCATTCCTTACGGAGCGGCGAACACCGGGGAGCTGTTTTTT	-	-	TRBV28	TRBJ2-2
CAWSVSQETQYF	TGTGCCTGGAGTGTAAGCCAAGAGACCCAGTACTTC	-	few	TRBV30	TRBJ2-5
CASSYSTFKSEQFF	TGTGCCAGCAGTTACTCTACCTTTAAGTCTGAGCAGTTTTTC	-	-	TRBV6-7	TRBJ2-1
CASSQDWDIFIRDTQYF	TGCGCCAGCAGCCAGGATTGGGACATCTTCATTCGAGATACGCAGTATTTT	-	once	TRBV4-3	TRBJ2-3
CASSLTGPPGNTIYF	TGTGCCAGCAGTTTAACAGGGCCTCCTGGAAACACCATATATTTT	-	many	TRBV12-3/TRBV12-4	TRBJ1-3
CASTSVRTGDLNAEAFF	TGTGCCAGCACCAGCGTCCGGACAGGGGACCTTAACGCTGAAGCTTTCTTT	TRBD1	-	TRBV5-6	TRBJ1-1
CASSTRDYEQYF	TGTGCCAGCAGCACCAGGGATTACGAGCAGTACTTC	-	many	TRBV13	TRBJ2-7